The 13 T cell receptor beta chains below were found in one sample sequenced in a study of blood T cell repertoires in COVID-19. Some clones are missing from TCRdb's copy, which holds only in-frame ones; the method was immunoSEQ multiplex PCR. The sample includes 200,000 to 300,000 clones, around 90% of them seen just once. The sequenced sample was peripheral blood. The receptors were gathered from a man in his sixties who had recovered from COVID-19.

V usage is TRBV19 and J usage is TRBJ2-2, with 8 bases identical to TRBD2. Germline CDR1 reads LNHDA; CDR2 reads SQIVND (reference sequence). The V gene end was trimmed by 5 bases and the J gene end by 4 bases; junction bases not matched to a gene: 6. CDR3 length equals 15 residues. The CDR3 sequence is CASSLGGGFTGELFF. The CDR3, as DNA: TGTGCCAGTAGTCTCGGCGGGGGGTTCACCGGGGAGCTGTTTTTT.

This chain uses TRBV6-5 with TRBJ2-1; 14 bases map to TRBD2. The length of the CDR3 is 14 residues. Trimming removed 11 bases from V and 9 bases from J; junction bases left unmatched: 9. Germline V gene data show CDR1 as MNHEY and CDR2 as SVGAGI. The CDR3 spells CAESTSGGAPEQFF. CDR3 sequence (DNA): TGTGCCGAATCGACTAGCGGGGGGGCCCCTGAGCAGTTCTTC.

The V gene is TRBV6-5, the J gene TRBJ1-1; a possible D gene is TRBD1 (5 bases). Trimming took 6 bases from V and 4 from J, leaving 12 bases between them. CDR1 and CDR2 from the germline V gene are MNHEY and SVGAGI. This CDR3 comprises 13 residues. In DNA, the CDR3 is TGTGCCAGCAGCCTGGGGGGAGGCACTGAAGCTTTCTTT. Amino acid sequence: CASSLGGGTEAFF.

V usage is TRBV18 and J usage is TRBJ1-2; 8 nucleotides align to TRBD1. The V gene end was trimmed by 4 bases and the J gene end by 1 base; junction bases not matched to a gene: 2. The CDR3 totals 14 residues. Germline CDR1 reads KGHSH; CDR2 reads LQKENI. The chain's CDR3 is CASSLGQGNYGYTF. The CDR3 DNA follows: TGTGCCAGCTCACTCGGACAGGGTAACTATGGCTACACCTTC.

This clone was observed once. The CDR3 DNA reads TGTGCCAGCAGCTTAGCGGGTCGGCTGTACAATGAGCAGTTCTTC. Its protein is CASSLAGRLYNEQFF. The J gene is TRBJ2-1, the V gene TRBV11-3; unclear D gene. Per germline, CDR1 SGHNT and CDR2 YENEEA. The V end lost 1 base, the J end lost 4 bases, and 11 bases lay between the germline ends. The CDR3 contains 15 residues.

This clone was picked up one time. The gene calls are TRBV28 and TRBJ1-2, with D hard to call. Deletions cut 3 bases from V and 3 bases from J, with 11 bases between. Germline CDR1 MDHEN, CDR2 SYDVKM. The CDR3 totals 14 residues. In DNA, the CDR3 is TGTGCCAGCAGTTTGAGTAGGGAGGACTATGGCTACACCTTC. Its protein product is CASSLSREDYGYTF.

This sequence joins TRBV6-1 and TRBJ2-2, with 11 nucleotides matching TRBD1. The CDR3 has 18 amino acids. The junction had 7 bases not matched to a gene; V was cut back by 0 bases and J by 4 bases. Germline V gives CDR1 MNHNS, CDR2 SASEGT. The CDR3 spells CASSEARTGGVGTGELFF. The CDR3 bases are TGTGCCAGCAGTGAAGCCAGGACAGGGGGCGTTGGCACCGGGGAGCTGTTTTTT.

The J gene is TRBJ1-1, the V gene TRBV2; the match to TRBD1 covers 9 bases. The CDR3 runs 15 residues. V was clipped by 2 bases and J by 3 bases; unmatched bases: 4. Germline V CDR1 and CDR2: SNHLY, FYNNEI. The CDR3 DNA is TGTGCCAGCAGTGAAATTTGGACAGGGGACACTGAAGCTTTCTTT. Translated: CASSEIWTGDTEAFF.

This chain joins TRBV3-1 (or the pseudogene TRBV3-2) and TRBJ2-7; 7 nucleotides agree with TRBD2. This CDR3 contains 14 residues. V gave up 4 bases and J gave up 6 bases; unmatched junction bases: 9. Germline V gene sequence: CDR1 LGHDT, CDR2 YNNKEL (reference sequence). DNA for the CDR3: TGTGCCAGCAGCCCACTTGGGGGAGGGAGCGAGCAGTACTTC. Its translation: CASSPLGGGSEQYF.

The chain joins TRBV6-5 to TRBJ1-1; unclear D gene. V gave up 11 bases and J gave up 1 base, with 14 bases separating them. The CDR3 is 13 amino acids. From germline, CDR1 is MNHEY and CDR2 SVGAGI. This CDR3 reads CAASPRSNTEAFF. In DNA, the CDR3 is TGTGCCGCTTCACCGAGGTCGAACACTGAAGCTTTCTTT.

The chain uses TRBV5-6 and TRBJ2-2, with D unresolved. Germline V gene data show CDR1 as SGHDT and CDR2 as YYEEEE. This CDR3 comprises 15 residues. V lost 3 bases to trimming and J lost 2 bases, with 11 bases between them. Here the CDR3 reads CASSSVRKNTGELFF. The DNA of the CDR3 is TGTGCCAGCAGCTCGGTTAGAAAAAACACCGGGGAGCTGTTTTTT.

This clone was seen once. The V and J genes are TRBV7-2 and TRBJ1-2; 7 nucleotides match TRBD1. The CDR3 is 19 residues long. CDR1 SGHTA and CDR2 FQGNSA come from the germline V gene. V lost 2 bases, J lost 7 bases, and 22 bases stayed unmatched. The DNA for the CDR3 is TGTGCCAGCAGCTTAATTGGTGGGACCGACAGGGACCTTGGGAGTGGCTACACCTTC. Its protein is CASSLIGGTDRDLGSGYTF.

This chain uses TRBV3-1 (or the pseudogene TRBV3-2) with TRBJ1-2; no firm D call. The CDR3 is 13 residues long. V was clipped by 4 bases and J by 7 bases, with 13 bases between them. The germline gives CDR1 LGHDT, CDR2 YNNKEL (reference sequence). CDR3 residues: CASSLSKEGGYTF. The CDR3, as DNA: TGTGCCAGCAGCCTTTCAAAGGAGGGTGGCTACACCTTC.